The clone carrying this T cell receptor (beta chain) turned up a few times. Sequence at one end of the junction differs from germline and may be a read error. The data stem from a study of regulatory T cells in long-lasting Graves disease. Combining iRepertoire HTBI primers with Arm-PCR of CDR3 regions, the authors built TCR beta libraries. TCRdb re-derived calls from the multiplex PCR reads in MiXCR, one entry per CDR3 protein. The sample consists of roughly 380,000 distinct CDR3 sequences, around 16% of them appearing once. The time point: newly diagnosed GD, antithyroid drugs for less than 3 months. From RNA extracted from PBMCs, the TCR library was made. The CDR3 loop spans 16 amino acids. Germline V lookup: CDR1 KGHDR, CDR2 SFDVKD.

The sample here was peripheral blood mononuclear cells (PBMCs), taken at new diagnosis, from a patient treated with antithyroid drugs. The V call is TRBV24-1, the J call TRBJ1-1, with 9 bases lining up with TRBD1. This receptor was identified in a female donor with Graves disease. Here the CDR3 reads CATSDFYRGLNPEAFF. Written as DNA, the CDR3 is TGTGCCACCAGTGACTTTTACAGGGGGCTGAACCCTGAAGCTTTCTTT.